The clone carrying this T cell receptor beta chain was counted between two and nine times. The data were taken from a study of T cells after yellow fever vaccination. Overall study context: Those fractions that held only low numbers of cells were prepared using the SMART-Seq v4 Ultra Low Input RNA kit.

The CDR3 sequence is 16 residues long. Germline CDR1 is MNHNS and CDR2 is SASEGT. Between the trimmed V and J ends, which lost 5 bases and 3 bases, there was a span of 20 bases. TCRdb ran MiXCR on the 5' RACE reads and lists one entry per CDR3 protein. The sample yields roughly 330,000 distinct CDR3 sequences, roughly 4% seen once. The rearrangement uses TRBV6-1 and TRBJ2-7; D is possibly TRBD1 or TRBD2 (5 bases each). This sequence originates from a man aged 18 to 29 who received the YFV17D yellow fever vaccine. Source: PBMCs, taken 5 days after the yellow fever booster vaccination. CDR3 amino acids: CASSSRTGARVYEQYF. The DNA of the CDR3 is TGTGCCAGCAGTTCCCGAACCGGGGCAAGAGTCTACGAGCAGTACTTC.